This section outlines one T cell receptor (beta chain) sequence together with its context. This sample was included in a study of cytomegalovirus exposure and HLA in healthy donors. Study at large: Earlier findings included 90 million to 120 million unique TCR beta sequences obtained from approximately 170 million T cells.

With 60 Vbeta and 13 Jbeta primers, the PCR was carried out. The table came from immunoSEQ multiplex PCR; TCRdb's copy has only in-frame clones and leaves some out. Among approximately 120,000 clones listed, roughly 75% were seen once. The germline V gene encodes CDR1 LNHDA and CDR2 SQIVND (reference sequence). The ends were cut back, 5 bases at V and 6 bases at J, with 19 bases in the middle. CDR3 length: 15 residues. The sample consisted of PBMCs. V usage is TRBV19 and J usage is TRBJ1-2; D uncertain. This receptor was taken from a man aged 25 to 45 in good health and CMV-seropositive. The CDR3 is CASSPHRKDRDGYTF. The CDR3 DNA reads TGTGCCAGTAGTCCCCATCGAAAAGACCGGGATGGCTACACCTTC.